Below, 4 T cell receptor beta chains from the same sample are listed, as sequenced in a study of neurological immune-mediated disorders. Each CDR3 protein gets one entry after TCRdb re-called the 5' RACE reads with MiXCR. Among about 50,000 distinct CDR3 sequences listed, 10% were seen once. The sample taken for sequencing was PBMCs. Receptors originate from a man between 70 and 80 years old with HTLV-1-associated myelopathy (HAM/TSP).

This clonotype came up many times. The chain combines TRBV20-1 with TRBJ2-1; 7 bases are shared with TRBD2. V trimming: 3 bases; J trimming: 0 bases; junction bases outside the gene matches: 5. In germline, CDR1 is DFQATT, CDR2 SNEGSKA (reference sequence). CDR3 size: 15 residues. The CDR3 loop reads CSASGRRSSYNEQFF. The CDR3 bases are TGCAGTGCTAGCGGGAGGCGGAGCTCCTACAATGAGCAGTTCTTC.

This clonotype came up many times. The J gene is TRBJ1-1, the V gene TRBV3-1, with TRBD1 matching 7 bases. CDR1 LGHDT and CDR2 YNNKEL come from the germline V gene (reference sequence). The V gene end was trimmed by 8 bases and the J gene end by 7 bases; junction bases not matched to a gene: 4. The CDR3 is made up of 11 amino acids. The DNA of the CDR3 is TGTGCCAGCGAAGGGGGCGTTGAAGCTTTCTTT. Protein product: CASEGGVEAFF. The full variable domain, its missing parts supplied by reference TRBV3-1 and TRBJ1-1, is DTAVSQTPKYLVTQMGNDKSIKCEQNLGHDTMYWYKQDSKKFLKIMFSYNNKELIINETVPNRFSPKSPDKAHLNLHINSLELGDSAVYFCASEGGVEAFFGQGTRLTVV.

This clonotype was seen repeatedly, ten times or more. The chain's CDR3 is CASTKTGASETQYF. The CDR3 coding sequence is TGTGCCAGTACTAAGACAGGGGCGTCAGAGACCCAGTACTTC. The chain joins TRBV19 to TRBJ2-5; 8 bases are a match to TRBD1. Losses at the gene ends were 7 bases for V and 4 bases for J; bases not matched to a gene: 8. CDR1 and CDR2 from the germline V gene are LNHDA and SQIVND (reference sequence). The CDR3 consists of 14 residues. The full variable domain, in which reference TRBV19 and TRBJ2-5 provide the parts outside the CDR3, is DGGITQSPKYLFRKEGQNVTLSCEQNLNHDAMYWYRQDPGQGLRLIYYSQIVNDFQKGDIAEGYSVSREKKESFPLTVTSAQKNPTAFYLCASTKTGASETQYFGPGTRLLVL.

This clonotype was seen many times. The chain carries TRBV20-1 and TRBJ2-7; D call uncertain. This CDR3 comprises 14 residues. V shed 6 bases and J shed 3 bases, with 18 bases lying between them. From germline, CDR1 is DFQATT and CDR2 SNEGSKA (reference sequence). The CDR3 protein is CSAAEPMLGYEQYF. CDR3 nucleotides: TGCAGTGCCGCAGAGCCGATGTTAGGCTACGAGCAGTACTTC.